The next 22 T cell receptor beta chains were all read from a single sample in a study of T-cell memory formation after mild COVID-19. Each CDR3 protein is one row after TCRdb ran MiXCR on the 5' RACE reads. The sample carries roughly 600,000 distinct CDR3 sequences, roughly 18% recorded once. The sample taken for sequencing was PBMCs or a T cell subset sorted from them (not recorded which). The receptors originated from an adult woman who had mild COVID-19 (a few samples of this study predate the infection). Cell type and time point are not known.

This clonotype was seen at least ten times. The chain recombines TRBV3-1 with TRBJ2-5; D is unresolved. Germline CDR1 LGHDT, CDR2 YNNKEL (reference sequence). The V end lost 5 bases, the J end lost 2 bases, and 18 bases lay between the germline ends. This CDR3 region has 16 residues. This CDR3 reads CASSEGLLAFQETQYF. The CDR3 nucleotides are TGTGCCAGCAGCGAAGGGCTTCTTGCCTTTCAAGAGACCCAGTACTTC.

This clonotype was observed a few times. The V and J genes are TRBV6-6 and TRBJ2-5; D call uncertain. V was pared by 2 bases and J by 5 bases, with 9 bases between. The CDR3 totals 13 residues. Per germline, CDR1 MNHNY and CDR2 SVGAGI (reference sequence). CDR3 amino acids: CASSYRALETQYF. As DNA, the CDR3 is TGTGCCAGCAGTTACCGGGCTCTGGAGACCCAGTACTTC.

This clonotype was detected only a few times. The V call is TRBV29-1, the J call TRBJ2-5, with 11 bases aligning to TRBD1. The CDR3 contains 13 residues. The V and J ends lost 7 bases and 5 bases, in that order; junction bases with no gene match: 6. Germline V gene sequence: CDR1 SQVTM, CDR2 ANQGSEA. CDR3 DNA: TGCAGCGCCCGGACAGGGGGCCAGGAGACCCAGTACTTC. This translates into CSARTGGQETQYF.

The V and J genes are TRBV6-1 and TRBJ1-6; TRBD1 matches at 9 bases. The CDR3 has 14 residues. Germline CDR1 reads MNHNS; CDR2 reads SASEGT. V lost 6 bases to trimming and J lost 10 bases; unmatched junction nucleotides: 7. The CDR3 DNA is TGTGCCAGCAGCGCCGGGACAGGGACCTCACCCCTCCACTTT. Residues: CASSAGTGTSPLHF.

This sequence joins TRBV19 and TRBJ2-1; D may be TRBD2 (5 bases). Germline CDR1 and CDR2: LNHDA and SQIVND (reference sequence). Deletions cut 3 bases from V and 5 bases from J, with 11 bases between. The CDR3 is 14 amino acids. This CDR3 reads CASSMESGNNEQFF. The CDR3 nucleotides are TGTGCCAGTAGTATGGAATCGGGAAACAATGAGCAGTTCTTC.

The chain recombines TRBV7-8 with TRBJ1-4; D not certain. V gave up 5 bases and J gave up 0 bases, with 7 bases separating them. The CDR3 contains 14 residues. Germline-derived CDR1 and CDR2 are SGHVS and FQNEAQ. DNA for the CDR3: TGTGCCAGCAGCCCTTTAACAACTAATGAAAAACTGTTTTTT. It encodes CASSPLTTNEKLFF.

The J gene is TRBJ2-1, the V gene TRBV7-2; TRBD1 matches at 12 bases. The V segment lost 2 bases and the J segment 4 bases; nucleotides outside the gene matches: 9. This CDR3 contains 18 residues. From germline, CDR1 is SGHTA and CDR2 FQGNSA. The CDR3 region has the DNA TGTGCCAGCAGCTTAAACCCGGGACAGGGGGCGCGGTACAATGAGCAGTTCTTC. It translates to CASSLNPGQGARYNEQFF.

Only a few counts were recorded for this clonotype. This rearrangement joins TRBV5-1 to TRBJ1-2; a possible D gene is TRBD1 (6 bases). Per germline, CDR1 SGHRS and CDR2 YFSETQ. The length of the CDR3 is 12 residues. The ends were cut back, 8 bases at V and 3 bases at J, with 11 bases in the middle. The CDR3 is CASGGKDYGYTF. In DNA, the CDR3 is TGCGCCAGTGGGGGCAAGGACTATGGCTACACCTTC.

The chain employs TRBV12-3 or TRBV12-4 and TRBJ2-5; no firm D call. V dropped 3 bases and J dropped 4 bases, with 15 bases sitting between them. The CDR3 runs 15 residues. The CDR3 region has the DNA TGTGCCAGCAGTTTTCAGCCGGGTTGGGGAGAGACCCAGTACTTC. The encoded protein is CASSFQPGWGETQYF.

The rearrangement links TRBV4-1 to TRBJ2-7; D not resolved. CDR3 length: 14 amino acids. Germline CDR1 and CDR2: MGHRA and YSYEKL. The germline V and J ends were trimmed by 0 bases and 3 bases, with 9 bases remaining between them. The CDR3 bases are TGCGCCAGCAGCCAAGAGGCAGTTCTCTACGAGCAGTACTTC. This codes for CASSQEAVLYEQYF.

The chain joins TRBV13 to TRBJ2-3, with 7 bases lining up with TRBD1. The CDR3 consists of 17 residues. Germline V gives CDR1 PRHDT, CDR2 FYEKMQ (reference sequence). The junction had 16 bases not matched to a gene; V was cut back by 5 bases and J by 5 bases. The CDR3 loop reads CASSTRDSPDRGDTQYF. The CDR3 DNA is TGTGCCAGCAGCACCAGGGACAGTCCTGACCGAGGAGATACGCAGTATTTT.

The chain has TRBV29-1 and TRBJ1-1; D unclear. Germline CDR1 reads SQVTM; CDR2 reads ANQGSEA. V lost 5 bases, J lost 1 base, and 14 bases lay in between. The CDR3 is 14 residues long. The CDR3 DNA follows: TGCAGCGTTACGCCTCGACGGGGGAACACTGAAGCTTTCTTT. Its translation: CSVTPRRGNTEAFF. The variable domain in full, with the rest retrieved from reference TRBV29-1 and TRBJ1-1, is SAVISQKPSRDICQRGTSLTIQCQVDSQVTMMFWYRQQPGQSLTLIATANQGSEATYESGFVIDKFPISRPNLTFSTLTVSNMSPEDSSIYLCSVTPRRGNTEAFFGQGTRLTVV.

This clonotype has just a few counts. The CDR3 loop is CASSHDPGYKPFF. The CDR3 region has the DNA TGTGCCAGTAGTCACGACCCAGGCTACAAACCGTTCTTC. V and J are TRBV19 and TRBJ2-1, with no clear D. Germline V lookup: CDR1 LNHDA, CDR2 SQIVND (reference sequence). V lost 5 bases to trimming and J lost 15 bases, with 20 bases between them. The CDR3 extends over 13 amino acids.

This chain connects TRBV7-9 to TRBJ1-1, with D unclear. This CDR3 has 11 amino acids. The germline V and J ends were trimmed by 5 bases and 6 bases, with 7 bases remaining between them. Germline CDR1 and CDR2: SEHNR and FQNEAQ (reference sequence). The CDR3 DNA reads as TGTGCCAGCAGCCGCAGTTCTGAAGCTTTCTTT. Translation gives CASSRSSEAFF.

V and J are TRBV24-1 and TRBJ2-1; 7 positions agree with TRBD2. The CDR3 extends over 16 amino acids. Per the germline V gene, CDR1 is KGHDR and CDR2 is SFDVKD. The V segment lost 6 bases and the J segment 0 bases; nucleotides outside the gene matches: 7. In nucleotides, the CDR3 is TGTGCCACCAGTACCGGGAGGTCAAGCTCCTACAATGAGCAGTTCTTC. It translates to CATSTGRSSSYNEQFF.

The sample holds a few counts of this clonotype. The chain employs TRBV27 and TRBJ2-7; a weak D match, TRBD2 (5 bases). V lost 4 bases, J lost 3 bases, and 13 bases lay in between. The CDR3 loop spans 14 amino acids. The germline V gene encodes CDR1 MNHEY and CDR2 SMNVEV (reference sequence). This CDR3 reads CASSWEGSDYEQYF. The CDR3 coding sequence is TGTGCCAGCAGTTGGGAAGGGAGCGACTACGAGCAGTACTTC.

CDR3 DNA sequence: TGTGCCAGCAGCCAGTCGCGGGACACTGAAGCTTTCTTT. This codes for CASSQSRDTEAFF. The chain recombines TRBV14 with TRBJ1-1; D unresolved. This CDR3 has 13 amino acids. Germline V gene lookup returns CDR1 SGHDN and CDR2 FVKESK. V shed 3 bases and J shed 3 bases, with 8 bases lying between them. Drawing the rest from reference TRBV14 and TRBJ1-1, the complete variable domain is EAGVTQFPSHSVIEKGQTVTLRCDPISGHDNLYWYRRVMGKEIKFLLHFVKESKQDESGMPNNRFLAERTGGTYSTLKVQPAELEDSGVYFCASSQSRDTEAFFGQGTRLTVV.

The chain employs TRBV7-6 and TRBJ2-1; 13 bases agree with TRBD2. J gave up 5 bases and V 4 bases, and 5 bases lay outside the gene matches. The CDR3 is made up of 16 amino acids. Looked up from germline, CDR1 is SGHVS and CDR2 is FNYEAQ. CDR3 sequence (DNA): TGTGCCAGCAGCTCGCTACTAGCGGGGGGGCACAATGAGCAGTTCTTC. Its translation is CASSSLLAGGHNEQFF.

This clonotype has just a few counts. The J gene is TRBJ2-1, the V gene TRBV7-8, with 13 bases lining up with TRBD2. CDR3 length equals 15 residues. Germline V gives CDR1 SGHVS, CDR2 FQNEAQ. V lost 5 bases and J lost 8; bases outside the gene matches: 6. The CDR3 protein is CASSQRLAGGDEQFF. The CDR3 DNA reads as TGTGCCAGCAGCCAGCGACTAGCGGGAGGAGATGAGCAGTTCTTC.

In its sample, this clonotype was seen a few times. V is TRBV4-1 and J is TRBJ2-2; D not resolved. Trimming stripped 7 bases from V and 4 bases from J, with 13 bases between. CDR1 is MGHRA and CDR2 is YSYEKL in the germline V gene. The CDR3 length is 14 residues. The chain's CDR3 is CASTRATGTGELFF. CDR3 DNA sequence: TGCGCCAGCACCCGGGCGACGGGCACCGGGGAGCTGTTTTTT.

The CDR3: CASSLGPQGDNEQFF. As DNA, the CDR3 is TGCGCCAGCAGCTTGGGACCCCAGGGGGACAATGAGCAGTTCTTC. The rearrangement joins TRBV5-1 to TRBJ2-1, with 7 positions matching TRBD1. V lost 0 bases and J lost 5; bases outside the gene matches: 5. This CDR3 spans 15 amino acids. CDR1 is SGHRS, CDR2 YFSETQ, per germline.

The genes are TRBV5-6 and TRBJ2-1, with 7 bases that match TRBD1. Germline V gives CDR1 SGHDT, CDR2 YYEEEE. Trimming at V came to 3 bases and at J to 6 bases, leaving 6 bases not matched to a gene. The length of the CDR3 is 14 residues. CDR3 bases: TGTGCCAGCAGCTCAGGGTCAGGGGGCAATGAGCAGTTCTTC. It encodes CASSSGSGGNEQFF.